This is a list of T cell receptor beta chains from one sample in a study of T cell changes during pregnancy in multiple sclerosis. TCRdb's copy holds only in-frame clones and misses some; the assay was immunoSEQ multiplex PCR. The sample yields 60,000 to 70,000 clones, 90% to 95% seen once. The sequenced sample was peripheral blood, obtained in the third trimester of pregnancy. The receptors here all came from a female donor in good health, enrolled as a control in a pregnancy study. Both conserved end residues are part of each CDR3. Each record gives: J gene, V gene, D gene, CDR3 length, CDR3 protein, CDR3 DNA. The D gene is left open where the match is weak.

J: TRBJ2-3
V: TRBV6-4
D: -
length: 15
CDR3: CASSDSGLNTDTQYF
DNA: TGTGCCAGCAGTGACTCGGGACTGAACACAGATACGCAGTATTTT

J: TRBJ1-4
V: TRBV2
D: -
length: 15
CDR3: CASKMAGMRNEKLFF
DNA: TGTGCCAGCAAGATGGCAGGGATGAGGAATGAAAAACTGTTTTTT

J: TRBJ1-5
V: TRBV18
D: -
length: 14
CDR3: CASSAGGDNQPQHF
DNA: TGTGCCAGCTCGGCGGGGGGGGACAATCAGCCCCAGCATTTT

J: TRBJ1-6
V: TRBV30
D: -
length: 14
CDR3: CAWSVLGGLSPLHF
DNA: TGTGCCTGGAGTGTACTTGGAGGGCTCTCACCCCTCCACTTT

J: TRBJ2-5
V: TRBV28
D: -
length: 13
CDR3: CASILGLQETQYF
DNA: TGTGCCAGCATCCTTGGGCTCCAAGAGACCCAGTACTTC

J: TRBJ2-1
V: TRBV20-1
D: -
length: 10
CDR3: CSAPDSEQFF
DNA: TGCAGTGCTCCGGACTCTGAGCAGTTCTTC

J: TRBJ2-5
V: TRBV28
D: -
length: 14
CDR3: CASSRERGEETQYF
DNA: TGTGCCAGCAGTCGGGAGAGGGGAGAAGAGACCCAGTACTTC

J: TRBJ2-4
V: TRBV9
D: TRBD1
length: 18
CDR3: CASSAVGSSTGGRDIQYF
DNA: TGTGCCAGCAGCGCCGTAGGTTCTTCAACAGGGGGAAGGGACATTCAGTACTTC

J: TRBJ1-2
V: TRBV29-1
D: TRBD1
length: 13
CDR3: CSLTGTGVDGYTF
DNA: TGCAGCCTTACCGGGACAGGGGTGGATGGCTACACCTTC

J: TRBJ1-2
V: TRBV19
D: TRBD1
length: 15
CDR3: CASSLGDRMYYGYTF
DNA: TGTGCCAGTAGTCTCGGGGACAGGATGTACTATGGCTACACCTTC

J: TRBJ1-4
V: TRBV9
D: -
length: 14
CDR3: CASSVAQGKEKLFF
DNA: TGTGCCAGCAGCGTAGCACAGGGCAAGGAAAAACTGTTTTTT

J: TRBJ2-7
V: TRBV15
D: -
length: 15
CDR3: CATSRDKRLSYEQYF
DNA: TGTGCCACCAGCAGAGATAAGCGGCTCTCCTACGAGCAGTACTTC

J: TRBJ1-2
V: TRBV4-3
D: -
length: 13
CDR3: CASSYSPGYGYTF
DNA: TGCGCCAGCAGTTACAGCCCAGGCTATGGCTACACCTTC

J: TRBJ1-3
V: TRBV28
D: -
length: 16
CDR3: CASTIRSARRANTIYF
DNA: TGTGCCAGCACCATACGGTCCGCAAGGCGGGCGAACACCATATATTTT

J: TRBJ1-1
V: TRBV29-1
D: -
length: 10
CDR3: CSVLTGEAFF
DNA: TGCAGCGTTCTGACAGGAGAAGCTTTCTTT